Detailed here is one T cell receptor (beta chain). Profiled with immunoSEQ multiplex PCR; TCRdb holds only in-frame clones, not every one. The repertoire holds over 100,000 clones, with approximately 85% as singletons. This record comes from a study of blood T cell repertoires in COVID-19. This clonotype originated in a man older than 75 with acute or convalescent COVID-19. Sequences were obtained from peripheral blood.

The CDR3 DNA follows: TGTGCCAGCAGCTCGGACTCGAGCTCCTATAATTCACCCCTCCACTTT. Residues: CASSSDSSSYNSPLHF. The rearrangement uses TRBV5-5 and TRBJ1-6; D is unresolved. The CDR3 is 16 amino acids. Trimming removed 3 bases from V and 0 bases from J, with 10 bases in between. Germline V gene data show CDR1 as SGHKS and CDR2 as YYEKEE (reference sequence).